This TCR beta chain was identified in a study of control samples from healthy donors and cancer patients. Profiling relied on immunoSEQ multiplex PCR, and the TCRdb table lists in-frame clones only, not all of them. The table lists fewer than 80,000 clones, 90% of them singletons. The CDR3 contains 13 residues. In germline, CDR1 is LGHNA, CDR2 YNFKEQ. Trimming shortened V by 1 base and J by 6 bases, and 8 bases separated the two germline ends. The specimen was PBMCs. The TCR sequence derives from a man between 60 and 75 years old with colorectal cancer. This rearrangement joins TRBV4-2 to TRBJ2-3; D is uncertain. CDR3 bases: TGTGCCAGCAGCCAAGGTCCTAGTGATACGCAGTATTTT. Protein sequence: CASSQGPSDTQYF.